The 28 T cell receptor beta chains listed next were all sequenced from one sample in a study of blood T cell repertoires in COVID-19. Only in-frame clones appear in the TCRdb table, and some are missing; sequencing was by immunoSEQ multiplex PCR. Here the sample spans 160,000 or so clones, approximately 88% being singletons. Sequencing was performed on peripheral blood. The receptors were gathered from a man in his 60s with acute or convalescent COVID-19.

As DNA, the CDR3 is TGTGCCTGGAGTGTGGGGCAGGGGGACACTGAAGCTTTCTTT. Encoded protein: CAWSVGQGDTEAFF. The genes are TRBV30 and TRBJ1-1; 7 bases map to TRBD1. The V and J ends lost 0 bases and 3 bases, in that order; junction bases with no gene match: 4. This CDR3 comprises 14 residues. Germline-derived CDR1 and CDR2 are GTSNPN and SVGIG (reference sequence).

This chain connects TRBV7-9 to TRBJ2-5; 9 bases align to TRBD2. The J segment lost 4 bases and the V segment lost 4 bases, leaving 13 bases of the junction unmatched. This CDR3 is built from 17 residues. CDR1 and CDR2 (germline): SEHNR, FQNEAQ (reference sequence). The CDR3 loop reads CASSSNSAGGGRETQYF. CDR3 coding DNA: TGTGCCAGCAGCTCCAACTCGGCGGGGGGGGGCCGAGAGACCCAGTACTTC. The full variable domain, in which reference TRBV7-9 and TRBJ2-5 provide the parts outside the CDR3, is DTGVSQNPRHKITKRGQNVTFRCDPISEHNRLYWYRQTLGQGPEFLTYFQNEAQLEKSRLLSDRFSAERPKGSFSTLEIQRTEQGDSAMYLCASSSNSAGGGRETQYFGPGTRLLVL.

This chain joins TRBV13 and TRBJ1-6, with 8 nucleotides matching TRBD1. Germline assignment: CDR1 PRHDT and CDR2 FYEKMQ (reference sequence). This CDR3 has 20 amino acids. Losses at the gene ends were 5 bases for V and 0 bases for J; bases not matched to a gene: 15. The CDR3 DNA reads TGTGCCAGCAGCCTCATTTCCTCGGGACAGGCCAACTCCTATAATTCACCCCTCCACTTT. It codes for CASSLISSGQANSYNSPLHF. Based on the CDR3 plus reference TRBV13 and TRBJ1-6, the full variable domain is AAGVIQSPRHLIKEKRETATLKCYPIPRHDTVYWYQQGPGQDPQFLISFYEKMQSDKGSIPDRFSAQQFSDYHSELNMSSLELGDSALYFCASSLISSGQANSYNSPLHFGNGTRLTVT.

This chain's CDR3 is CASSLATGQGIFLQFF. In DNA form, the CDR3 reads TGTGCCAGCAGCTTGGCCACGGGACAGGGGATTTTCCTCCAGTTCTTC. The genes are TRBV5-6 and TRBJ2-1; 10 bases line up with TRBD1. Germline V lookup: CDR1 SGHDT, CDR2 YYEEEE. V lost 0 bases to trimming and J lost 13 bases; unmatched junction nucleotides: 13. The CDR3 is 16 residues long.

The rearrangement uses TRBV6-5 and TRBJ1-2; TRBD1 matches at 7 bases. The CDR3 runs to 14 residues. The V gene's germline CDR1 is MNHEY and CDR2 SVGAGI. Germline trimming cut 9 bases from V and 5 bases from J; bases unmatched to any gene: 12. In DNA, the CDR3 is TGTGCCAGTGGGCGCGACAGGGTTTATTATGGCTACACCTTC. It translates to CASGRDRVYYGYTF.

This chain joins TRBV7-2 and TRBJ1-2, with unresolved D. Trimming took 0 bases from V and 4 from J, leaving 9 bases between them. Looked up from germline, CDR1 is SGHTA and CDR2 is FQGNSA. The CDR3 consists of 14 residues. This chain's CDR3 is CASSLAGGPYGYTF. CDR3 coding DNA: TGTGCCAGCAGCTTAGCCGGAGGCCCCTATGGCTACACCTTC.

J is TRBJ1-6 and V is TRBV3-1 (or the pseudogene TRBV3-2); 8 bases map to TRBD1. The CDR3 is 15 residues long. The trim removed 4 bases at V and 7 bases at J, leaving 6 bases unmatched. Per germline, CDR1 LGHDT and CDR2 YNNKEL (reference sequence). The CDR3 DNA follows: TGTGCCAGCAGCCCTTGGGACAGGATGAATTCACCCCTCCACTTT. Amino acid sequence: CASSPWDRMNSPLHF.

This clone has only one observation. The chain recombines TRBV30 with TRBJ2-6; weak D call: TRBD2 (5 bases). Germline V gene lookup returns CDR1 GTSNPN and CDR2 SVGIG (reference sequence). This CDR3 spans 17 amino acids. V was trimmed by 7 bases and J by 0 bases, leaving 19 bases between them. CDR3 DNA sequence: TGTGCCTCCCAGCGGACTTCCATTCGCTCTGGGGCCAACGTCCTGACTTTC. Protein product: CASQRTSIRSGANVLTF.

This clone was detected once. The chain has TRBV4-1 and TRBJ1-5, with 7 bases lining up with TRBD1. The CDR3 runs 16 residues. The germline CDR1 and CDR2 sequences are MGHRA and YSYEKL. V trimming: 4 bases; J trimming: 8 bases; junction bases outside the gene matches: 14. The CDR3 sequence is CASSRPNPGQREPQHF. For the CDR3, the DNA is TGCGCCAGCAGCCGACCAAACCCGGGACAGCGGGAGCCCCAGCATTTT.

This chain links TRBV15 with TRBJ2-7; 8 nucleotides line up with TRBD2. The CDR3 sequence is 14 residues long. V was pared by 4 bases and J by 5 bases, with 7 bases of the junction left unmatched. The germline CDR1 and CDR2 sequences are LNHNV and YYDKDF (reference sequence). This CDR3 is CATSTGGADNEQYF. For the CDR3, the DNA is TGTGCCACCAGCACGGGGGGGGCCGACAACGAGCAGTACTTC.

The chain is built from TRBV18 and TRBJ1-5, with D unclear. Germline V lookup: CDR1 KGHSH, CDR2 LQKENI. The V and J ends lost 2 bases and 4 bases respectively, with 6 bases between them. The CDR3 extends over 13 amino acids. CDR3 amino acids: CASSPVVNQPQHF. The CDR3 nucleotides are TGTGCCAGCTCACCAGTAGTTAATCAGCCCCAGCATTTT. Based on the CDR3 plus reference TRBV18 and TRBJ1-5, the full variable domain is NAGVMQNPRHLVRRRGQEARLRCSPMKGHSHVYWYRQLPEEGLKFMVYLQKENIIDESGMPKERFSAEFPKEGPSILRIQQVVRGDSAAYFCASSPVVNQPQHFGDGTRLSIL.

The gene calls are TRBV2 and TRBJ1-1; D not certain. This CDR3 is built from 14 residues. Trimming pared 5 bases from V and 0 bases from J, leaving 10 bases between. Looked up from germline, CDR1 is SNHLY and CDR2 is FYNNEI. CDR3 residues: CASSNRAMNTEAFF. In DNA form, the CDR3 reads TGTGCCAGCAGTAACAGAGCCATGAACACTGAAGCTTTCTTT.

The chain employs TRBV6-1 and TRBJ1-2; 7 nucleotides line up with TRBD1. The V segment lost 0 bases and the J segment 4 bases; nucleotides outside the gene matches: 8. CDR3 length: 16 amino acids. The germline V gene has CDR1 MNHNS and CDR2 SASEGT. CDR3 in DNA: TGTGCCAGCAGTGAAGCGGGGGACAGACTTCTCTATGGCTACACCTTC. This translates into CASSEAGDRLLYGYTF.

This chain uses TRBV5-1 with TRBJ2-1; the D gene is possibly TRBD1 (6 bases). The CDR3 loop spans 12 amino acids. CDR1 and CDR2 (germline): SGHRS, YFSETQ. The V end lost 4 bases, the J end lost 7 bases, and 9 bases lay between the germline ends. The CDR3: CASSEQGNEQFF. Here the CDR3 DNA reads TGCGCCAGCAGCGAACAGGGAAATGAGCAGTTCTTC.

The chain employs TRBV5-1 and TRBJ2-1; 9 positions match TRBD1. The germline V gene encodes CDR1 SGHRS and CDR2 YFSETQ. The CDR3 length is 16 residues. The junction had 10 bases not matched to a gene; V was cut back by 3 bases and J by 6 bases. The CDR3 DNA is TGCGCCAGCAGCTCCATGGACAGGGGTGTGGGCAATGAGCAGTTCTTC. Protein: CASSSMDRGVGNEQFF.

The chain is built from TRBV5-1 and TRBJ1-1; D not resolved. With 6 bases removed from V and 0 bases from J, the gap between germline ends came to 9 bases. Germline loops: CDR1 SGHRS, CDR2 YFSETQ. The CDR3 is 13 residues long. The CDR3 sequence: CASKVDLNTEAFF. CDR3 sequence (DNA): TGCGCCAGCAAAGTGGACTTGAACACTGAAGCTTTCTTT.

The V call is TRBV18, the J call TRBJ2-5, with D tentatively TRBD1 (6 bases). Germline V CDR1 and CDR2: KGHSH, LQKENI. With 3 bases removed from V and 7 bases from J, the gap between germline ends came to 18 bases. This CDR3 region has 15 residues. CDR3 loop: CASSPVGTPAVTQYF. In DNA form, the CDR3 reads TGTGCCAGCTCACCCGTCGGGACACCGGCGGTGACCCAGTACTTC.

The V call is TRBV10-3, the J call TRBJ2-2; 8 bases are shared with TRBD1. There are 14 residues in the CDR3. The trim removed 6 bases at V and 5 bases at J, leaving 5 bases unmatched. The germline CDR1 and CDR2 sequences are ENHRY and SYGVKD. The CDR3 reads CAIRGTGTTGELFF. CDR3 bases: TGTGCCATCAGAGGGACAGGAACTACCGGGGAGCTGTTTTTT.

The V and J genes are TRBV19 and TRBJ1-5; 9 bases fit TRBD1. V shed 6 bases and J 5 bases; nucleotides not matched to a gene: 2. From germline, CDR1 is LNHDA and CDR2 SQIVND (reference sequence). The length of the CDR3 is 13 residues. Here the CDR3 DNA reads TGTGCCAGTAGCGACAGGGGGGATCAGCCCCAGCATTTT. It translates to CASSDRGDQPQHF.

This sequence joins TRBV12-3 or TRBV12-4 and TRBJ1-2, with D uncertain. V lost 6 bases and J lost 4, with 9 bases in between. The CDR3 contains 12 residues. CDR3 in DNA: TGTGCCAGCAGCCCCAGTGGCTATGGCTACACCTTC. Translation: CASSPSGYGYTF.

This sequence joins TRBV29-1 and TRBJ2-7; D is undetermined. Germline V lookup: CDR1 SQVTM, CDR2 ANQGSEA. V gave up 3 bases and J gave up 3 bases, with 12 bases separating them. The CDR3 sequence is 13 residues long. The CDR3 sequence is CSVEFSLNYEQYF. CDR3 DNA sequence: TGCAGCGTTGAGTTTAGCCTTAACTACGAGCAGTACTTC.

V is TRBV2 and J is TRBJ2-5; 7 bases fit TRBD2. CDR3 size: 15 residues. With V trimmed by 6 bases and J by 2 bases, 9 bases remained unmatched. Germline V CDR1 and CDR2: SNHLY, FYNNEI. CDR3 loop: CASRGQRGGQETQYF. Written as DNA, the CDR3 is TGTGCCAGCAGGGGTCAGCGGGGTGGACAAGAGACCCAGTACTTC. Using reference TRBV2 and TRBJ2-5 for the parts outside the CDR3, the full variable domain is EPEVTQTPSHQVTQMGQEVILRCVPISNHLYFYWYRQILGQKVEFLVSFYNNEISEKSEIFDDQFSVERPDGSNFTLKIRSTKLEDSAMYFCASRGQRGGQETQYFGPGTRLLVL.

This CDR3 is CASASVRYNEQFF. The DNA of the CDR3 is TGTGCCAGCGCCTCGGTGCGTTACAATGAGCAGTTCTTC. This chain connects TRBV18 to TRBJ2-1; no definite D call. The CDR3 runs 13 residues. CDR1 and CDR2 from the germline V gene are KGHSH and LQKENI. V was pared by 8 bases and J by 4 bases, with 12 bases between.

The rearrangement uses TRBV20-1 and TRBJ1-2; no clear D gene. The CDR3 loop spans 15 amino acids. Trimming took off 3 bases at V and 1 base at J, with 15 bases between the two ends. Germline V gene sequence: CDR1 DFQATT, CDR2 SNEGSKA (reference sequence). This chain's CDR3 is CSASGLEGGNYGYTF. Written as DNA, the CDR3 is TGCAGTGCTAGTGGGTTGGAGGGTGGTAACTATGGCTACACCTTC.

The CDR3 DNA reads TGTGCCAGCAGCTTGGATCGGCAGGGGATTGAAGCTTTCTTT. The encoded protein is CASSLDRQGIEAFF. The chain couples TRBV5-4 to TRBJ1-1, with D maybe TRBD1 (6 bases). Between the trimmed V and J ends, which lost 0 bases and 7 bases, there was a span of 13 bases. This CDR3 contains 14 residues. Germline-derived CDR1 and CDR2 are SGHNT and YYREEE (reference sequence).

The chain has TRBV7-9 and TRBJ1-1, with D possibly matching TRBD1 (6 bases). The germline V and J ends were trimmed by 3 bases and 6 bases, with 8 bases remaining between them. The germline V gene encodes CDR1 SEHNR and CDR2 FQNEAQ (reference sequence). The CDR3 covers 12 residues. DNA for the CDR3: TGTGCCAGCAGCTTCGCAGGGGCTGAAGCTTTCTTT. Its protein product is CASSFAGAEAFF.

This chain connects TRBV11-2 to TRBJ2-3; a possible D gene is TRBD1 (6 bases). The ends were cut back, 4 bases at V and 2 bases at J, with 22 bases in the middle. The CDR3 is 18 residues long. Germline values: CDR1 SGHAT, CDR2 FQNNGV. CDR3 coding DNA: TGTGCCAGCAGCTCGACCGGGGCAGGGGTGAGGGTCACAGATACGCAGTATTTT. Translating it yields CASSSTGAGVRVTDTQYF. Supplemented by reference TRBV11-2 and TRBJ2-3, the full variable domain reads EAGVAQSPRYKIIEKRQSVAFWCNPISGHATLYWYQQILGQGPKLLIQFQNNGVVDDSQLPKDRFSAERLKGVDSTLKIQPAKLEDSAVYLCASSSTGAGVRVTDTQYFGPGTRLTVL.

V gene TRBV7-9 combines with J gene TRBJ2-7, with 10 bases fitting TRBD1. The junction had 7 bases not matched to a gene; V was cut back by 2 bases and J by 9 bases. The CDR3 loop spans 14 amino acids. Germline V gene data show CDR1 as SEHNR and CDR2 as FQNEAQ (reference sequence). The CDR3 spells CASSLPGQGIGQYF. The DNA of the CDR3 is TGTGCCAGCAGCTTACCGGGACAGGGGATTGGGCAGTACTTC. Complete variable domain (other parts from reference TRBV7-9 and TRBJ2-7): DTGVSQNPRHKITKRGQNVTFRCDPISEHNRLYWYRQTLGQGPEFLTYFQNEAQLEKSRLLSDRFSAERPKGSFSTLEIQRTEQGDSAMYLCASSLPGQGIGQYFGPGTRLTVT.